The present T cell receptor (beta chain) was sequenced within a study of shared clonotypes between healthy human individuals. The V end lost 7 bases, the J end lost 8 bases, and 15 bases lay between the germline ends. Germline CDR1 SNHLY, CDR2 FYNNEI. CDR3 length: 14 amino acids. Of note for this clone: Its antigen remains unidentified.

Recent acute infections and vaccinations were absent in the healthy HIV-negative adult donors. A CD45RA-negative memory subset and a CD45RA+ naive subset were separated from the CD4+ cells. Study results and caveats: The authors expected sequencing depth to affect clonotype sharing among donors.

Only in-frame clones appear in the TCRdb table, and some are missing; sequencing was by immunoSEQ multiplex PCR. Of just over 2,000,000 clones listed, 95% are singletons. Sample: naive CD4+ T cells sorted from blood. Specified subset: CD45RA+ positively selected. The sequence was obtained from a man aged 18 to 30 in good health. V usage is TRBV2 and J usage is TRBJ1-6, with a tentative D call TRBD1 (5 bases). CDR3 region: CASNIPGNYSPLHF. The CDR3 DNA reads as TGTGCCAGCAACATTCCAGGGAATTATTCACCCCTCCACTTT.